This T cell receptor beta chain originates from a study of blood T cell repertoires in COVID-19. Sequencing was performed with immunoSEQ multiplex PCR; in TCRdb, only in-frame clones are kept and a portion is missing. The data contain roughly 43,000 clones, approximately 90% of them seen just once; the ten biggest clones take up about 16%. In germline, CDR1 is GTSNPN, CDR2 SVGIG (reference sequence). V gave up 2 bases and J gave up 3 bases; unmatched junction bases: 14. The CDR3 runs 19 residues. The V and J genes are TRBV30 and TRBJ2-3; TRBD2 matches at 13 bases. The TCR was taken from a man aged 55 to 70 with active COVID-19. Source material: peripheral blood. The CDR3 is CAWSSTGLAGVAETDTQYF. CDR3 sequence (DNA): TGTGCCTGGAGTTCGACCGGACTAGCGGGAGTGGCGGAAACAGATACGCAGTATTTT.